These 22 T cell receptor beta chains share one sample of origin, sequenced in a study of blood T cell repertoires in COVID-19. The data were produced by immunoSEQ multiplex PCR, yet TCRdb's version contains in-frame clones alone and is incomplete. Of roughly 180,000 clones in the sample, roughly 87% were seen once. The sequenced sample consisted of PBMCs or T cells enriched from blood (not recorded which). The receptors stem from a woman aged 25 to 39 who had recovered from COVID-19.

This chain links TRBV30 with TRBJ2-6; 7 nucleotides line up with TRBD1. The CDR3 is made up of 17 amino acids. Trimming cost V 4 bases and J 0 bases; bases outside gene matches: 9. The germline CDR1 and CDR2 sequences are GTSNPN and SVGIG (reference sequence). In DNA form, the CDR3 reads TGTGCCTGGAAGGGGACAGTTCTTCTCTCTGGGGCCAACGTCCTGACTTTC. Translating gives CAWKGTVLLSGANVLTF.

The V and J genes are TRBV7-3 and TRBJ2-7; D is undetermined. The CDR3 length is 14 residues. V was trimmed by 2 bases and J by 1 base, leaving 9 bases between them. CDR1 SGHTA and CDR2 FQGTGA come from the germline V gene. This chain's CDR3 is CASSLSGESYEQYF. In nucleotides, the CDR3 is TGTGCCAGCAGCTTATCCGGAGAGTCCTACGAGCAGTACTTC.

The gene calls are TRBV5-8 and TRBJ1-4; D might be TRBD1 (5 bases). The CDR3 consists of 16 residues. V dropped 4 bases and J dropped 1 base, with 14 bases sitting between them. Germline V gene sequence: CDR1 SGHTS, CDR2 YDEGEE. The CDR3 DNA is TGTGCCAGCAGCGGGGGACTCAAAGAAACTAATGAAAAACTGTTTTTT. Translation: CASSGGLKETNEKLFF.

The gene calls are TRBV19 and TRBJ1-1; D not resolved. There are 14 residues in the CDR3. The V end was cut by 5 bases, the J end by 8 bases, with 18 bases between. Germline CDR1 reads LNHDA; CDR2 reads SQIVND (reference sequence). The CDR3 nucleotides are TGTGCCAGTAGTCTCCGTAGAGGCCAACAAGAAGCTTTCTTT. Amino acid sequence: CASSLRRGQQEAFF.

The chain has TRBV7-2 and TRBJ2-3, with a possible D match to TRBD1 (6 bases). Looked up from germline, CDR1 is SGHTA and CDR2 is FQGNSA. The CDR3 sequence is 15 residues long. The ends were cut back, 4 bases at V and 2 bases at J, with 13 bases in the middle. The CDR3 nucleotides are TGTGCCAGCAGCTCAGGGGAGTGGGCCACAGATACGCAGTATTTT. It specifies CASSSGEWATDTQYF.

The DNA of the CDR3 is TGTGCCAGCAGCGACAGGGATAGCAATCAGCCCCAGCATTTT. This sequence encodes CASSDRDSNQPQHF. The chain couples TRBV9 to TRBJ1-5, with D perhaps TRBD1 (6 bases). Germline V gene data show CDR1 as SGDLS and CDR2 as YYNGEE. The V and J ends lost 3 bases and 0 bases respectively, with 7 bases between them. The CDR3 contains 14 residues. Complete variable domain (other parts from reference TRBV9 and TRBJ1-5): DSGVTQTPKHLITATGQRVTLRCSPRSGDLSVYWYQQSLDQGLQFLIQYYNGEERAKGNILERFSAQQFPDLHSELNLSSLELGDSALYFCASSDRDSNQPQHFGDGTRLSIL.

The rearrangement joins TRBV20-1 to TRBJ2-7, with D maybe TRBD1 (5 bases). The CDR3 is 14 amino acids. The V gene lost 3 bases and the J gene lost 3 bases, with 15 bases spanning the gap. Germline V lookup: CDR1 DFQATT, CDR2 SNEGSKA (reference sequence). The CDR3 DNA reads as TGCAGTGCTAGTGTGCCAGGGAAGGGCTACGAGCAGTACTTC. Its translation: CSASVPGKGYEQYF.

In this sample, this clone turned up once. This chain connects TRBV19 to TRBJ1-1; 7 bases match TRBD1. J gave up 9 bases and V 10 bases, and 8 bases lay outside the gene matches. Germline CDR1 and CDR2: LNHDA and SQIVND (reference sequence). The CDR3 length is 11 residues. Here the CDR3 DNA reads TGTGCCAATACGGGACAGAATAAAGCTTTCTTT. Translating gives CANTGQNKAFF.

This chain uses TRBV12-5 with TRBJ2-3; perhaps TRBD1 as D (5 bases). The V end lost 6 bases, the J end lost 1 base, and 11 bases lay between the germline ends. The CDR3 has 14 amino acids. Germline assignment: CDR1 LGHNT and CDR2 FRNRAP. CDR3: CASGRGAGTDTQYF. In DNA, the CDR3 is TGTGCTAGTGGAAGGGGCGCAGGCACAGATACGCAGTATTTT.

The chain combines TRBV6-5 with TRBJ2-7, with 7 nucleotides matching TRBD1. The junction had 9 bases not matched to a gene; V was cut back by 6 bases and J by 4 bases. CDR3 length: 14 amino acids. Germline V gives CDR1 MNHEY, CDR2 SVGAGI. The CDR3 sequence is CASRATGALYEQYF. The CDR3 region has the DNA TGTGCCAGCAGGGCCACAGGGGCCCTATACGAGCAGTACTTC.

The chain combines TRBV19 with TRBJ2-3, with 8 bases that match TRBD1. Trimming cost V 8 bases and J 3 bases; bases outside gene matches: 13. The CDR3 totals 16 residues. The germline V gene encodes CDR1 LNHDA and CDR2 SQIVND (reference sequence). The CDR3 is CASRSRTGKLTDTQYF. The CDR3 nucleotides are TGTGCCAGTCGTTCCCGGACAGGGAAATTGACAGATACGCAGTATTTT.

This clone has just a few counts. The chain employs TRBV6-1 and TRBJ2-4; 9 nucleotides line up with TRBD1. CDR3 size: 16 residues. Germline values: CDR1 MNHNS, CDR2 SASEGT. The J segment lost 1 base and the V segment lost 2 bases, leaving 3 bases of the junction unmatched. The DNA for the CDR3 is TGTGCCAGCAGTGAAAGGGACAGGGCTGCCAAAAACATTCAGTACTTC. Translation: CASSERDRAAKNIQYF.

In this sample, this clone turned up a few times. The rearrangement links TRBV5-4 to TRBJ2-7; 9 nucleotides agree with TRBD2. Germline lookup yields CDR1 SGHNT and CDR2 YYREEE (reference sequence). The CDR3 is 15 residues long. The ends lost 2 bases at V and 7 bases at J; junction bases unmatched: 10. The CDR3 reads CASSLGGRATLEQYF. CDR3 in DNA: TGTGCCAGCAGCTTAGGCGGGAGGGCCACGTTAGAGCAGTACTTC.

The CDR3 nucleotides are TGTGCCAGCAGCCAAGAATTGGGAGGAAAACTGTTTTTT. It codes for CASSQELGGKLFF. V is TRBV14 and J is TRBJ1-4, with D uncertain. CDR1 and CDR2 from the germline V gene are SGHDN and FVKESK. Trimming removed 0 bases from V and 10 bases from J, with 9 bases in between. The CDR3 is 13 amino acids. The full variable domain, completed using reference TRBV14 and TRBJ1-4, is EAGVTQFPSHSVIEKGQTVTLRCDPISGHDNLYWYRRVMGKEIKFLLHFVKESKQDESGMPNNRFLAERTGGTYSTLKVQPAELEDSGVYFCASSQELGGKLFFGSGTQLSVL.

J is TRBJ1-4 and V is TRBV7-2; TRBD1 aligns across 7 bases. V shed 5 bases, J shed 2 bases, and the junction held 2 bases outside the gene matches. Germline assignment: CDR1 SGHTA and CDR2 FQGNSA. This CDR3 is built from 14 residues. The CDR3 region has the DNA TGTGCCAGCAGCCCAGGGGGTACTAATGAAAAACTGTTTTTT. The encoded protein is CASSPGGTNEKLFF. The full variable domain, rest sourced from reference TRBV7-2 and TRBJ1-4, is GAGVSQSPSNKVTEKGKDVELRCDPISGHTALYWYRQSLGQGLEFLIYFQGNSAPDKSGLPSDRFSAERTGGSVSTLTIQRTQQEDSAVYLCASSPGGTNEKLFFGSGTQLSVL.

The chain is built from TRBV7-2 and TRBJ1-3, with D tentatively TRBD1 (5 bases). The CDR3 length is 16 residues. Trimming took 2 bases from V and 0 from J, leaving 11 bases between them. Germline CDR1 and CDR2: SGHTA and FQGNSA. CDR3 sequence (DNA): TGTGCCAGCAGCTTAACGACAGCCCGCTCTGGAAACACCATATATTTT. Its protein product is CASSLTTARSGNTIYF.

This clone occurred once. The CDR3 loop reads CASSLGLVTSEQFF. Here the CDR3 DNA reads TGTGCCAGCAGCCTTGGACTAGTAACAAGTGAGCAGTTCTTC. The V and J genes are TRBV9 and TRBJ2-1; 7 nucleotides match TRBD2. The junction had 10 bases not matched to a gene; V was cut back by 4 bases and J by 9 bases. The CDR3 spans 14 residues. CDR1 and CDR2 (germline): SGDLS, YYNGEE.

V is TRBV5-4 and J is TRBJ2-5, with TRBD1 identical over 8 bases. The CDR3 consists of 18 residues. Looked up from germline, CDR1 is SGHNT and CDR2 is YYREEE (reference sequence). V lost 4 bases and J lost 4; bases outside the gene matches: 18. The CDR3 region has the DNA TGTGCCAGCAGCCCGGAGCCAGGGGGCGCCGGTGCTGGAGAGACCCAGTACTTC. It is translated as CASSPEPGGAGAGETQYF. The full variable domain, its missing parts supplied by reference TRBV5-4 and TRBJ2-5, is ETGVTQSPTHLIKTRGQQVTLRCSSQSGHNTVSWYQQALGQGPQFIFQYYREEENGRGNFPPRFSGLQFPNYSSELNVNALELDDSALYLCASSPEPGGAGAGETQYFGPGTRLLVL.

J is TRBJ2-4 and V is TRBV29-1; 7 positions agree with TRBD1. Germline loops: CDR1 SQVTM, CDR2 ANQGSEA. The V gene end was trimmed by 2 bases and the J gene end by 0 bases; junction bases not matched to a gene: 13. This CDR3 contains 18 residues. The CDR3 spells CSVERDRVEEIAKNIQYF. The CDR3 DNA reads as TGCAGCGTTGAACGCGACAGGGTGGAGGAAATAGCCAAAAACATTCAGTACTTC.

This clone was seen more than once but under ten times. The J gene is TRBJ1-5, the V gene TRBV9; D not certain. V was trimmed by 0 bases and J by 4 bases, leaving 5 bases between them. CDR1 and CDR2 from the germline V gene are SGDLS and YYNGEE. This CDR3 has 13 amino acids. CDR3 DNA: TGTGCCAGCAGCGTAGCACAGAATCAGCCCCAGCATTTT. Encoded protein: CASSVAQNQPQHF.

The J gene is TRBJ1-1, the V gene TRBV6-5; a weak D match, TRBD1 (5 bases). Trimming took 6 bases from V and 3 from J, leaving 11 bases between them. CDR1 is MNHEY, CDR2 SVGAGI, per germline. This CDR3 is 13 amino acids long. The CDR3 is CASRLGGDTEAFF. The CDR3 DNA sequence: TGTGCCAGCAGGTTGGGAGGGGACACTGAAGCTTTCTTT.

The chain uses TRBV7-3 and TRBJ2-3; 16 bases line up with TRBD2. This CDR3 contains 17 residues. V was pared by 5 bases and J by 4 bases, with 6 bases of the junction left unmatched. Germline V CDR1 and CDR2: SGHTA, FQGTGA. The CDR3 spells CASSTGTSGRAADTQYF. The CDR3 coding sequence is TGTGCCAGCAGCACAGGGACTAGCGGGAGGGCGGCAGATACGCAGTATTTT.